Shown below are 9 T cell receptor beta chains from a single sample sequenced in a study of blood T cells in healthy people across ages. Primers used in a second PCR of about 6 to 11 cycles were a sample-barcoded 5' primer and a J-beta primer mix. One entry per CDR3 protein results from TCRdb running MiXCR on the 5' RACE reads. The data hold about 760,000 distinct CDR3 sequences, with approximately 60% observed a single time. What was sequenced was blood. The source is a man aged 40-55 years in good health.

The rearrangement links TRBV9 to TRBJ2-6, with D maybe TRBD1 (6 bases). Deletions cut 4 bases from V and 0 bases from J, with 11 bases between. Germline CDR1 SGDLS, CDR2 YYNGEE. This CDR3 region has 16 residues. The CDR3 sequence is CASSSGQLSGANVLTF. DNA of the CDR3: TGTGCCAGCAGCTCGGGACAACTCTCTGGGGCCAACGTCCTGACTTTC. Based on the CDR3 plus reference TRBV9 and TRBJ2-6, the full variable domain is DSGVTQTPKHLITATGQRVTLRCSPRSGDLSVYWYQQSLDQGLQFLIQYYNGEERAKGNILERFSAQQFPDLHSELNLSSLELGDSALYFCASSSGQLSGANVLTFGAGSRLTVL.

Comments on this clonotype: A much larger clone is a single base away; this may be a read error. The V and J genes are TRBV5-1 and TRBJ2-1; TRBD1 might be the D (6 bases). Trimming pared 4 bases from V and 10 bases from J, leaving 12 bases between. There are 12 residues in the CDR3. Germline assignment: CDR1 SGHRS and CDR2 YFSETQ. The CDR3 nucleotides are TGCGCCAGCAGCAAGGACAGATACGAGCAGTTCTTC. Translating it yields CASSKDRYEQFF. The full variable domain, its missing parts supplied by reference TRBV5-1 and TRBJ2-1, is KAGVTQTPRYLIKTRGQQVTLSCSPISGHRSVSWYQQTPGQGLQFLFEYFSETQRNKGNFPGRFSGRQFSNSRSEMNVSTLELGDSALYLCASSKDRYEQFFGPGTRLTVL.

DNA of the CDR3: TGTGCCAGCAGCCAAGGAGAAGAAGAGACCCAGTACTTC. This gives the protein CASSQGEEETQYF. The chain couples TRBV14 to TRBJ2-4; D remains ambiguous. The end of the DNA is better explained by TRBJ2-5, so the J call may be wrong. The CDR3 has 13 residues. CDR1 and CDR2 (germline): SGHDN, FVKESK.

The chain employs TRBV18 and TRBJ1-1; D possibly corresponds to TRBD1 (6 bases). V gave up 3 bases and J gave up 0 bases, with 11 bases separating them. This CDR3 region has 15 residues. Germline V gene data show CDR1 as KGHSH and CDR2 as LQKENI. The CDR3 spells CASSPGHLMNTEAFF. The CDR3 DNA reads TGTGCCAGCTCACCGGGACACCTCATGAACACTGAAGCTTTCTTT.

This chain uses TRBV20-1 with TRBJ1-4; no clear D. Germline assignment: CDR1 DFQATT and CDR2 SNEGSKA (reference sequence). V lost 0 bases, J lost 7 bases, and 12 bases lay in between. The CDR3 length is 14 residues. The CDR3 spells CSARDSTLGEKLFF. The CDR3 DNA reads as TGCAGTGCTAGAGACAGCACGTTAGGTGAAAAACTGTTTTTT.

The J gene is TRBJ1-1, the V gene TRBV14, with D unresolved. CDR1 and CDR2 from the germline V gene are SGHDN and FVKESK. V was clipped by 5 bases and J by 0 bases, with 10 bases between them. This CDR3 contains 14 residues. The CDR3 protein is CASSAQRVNTEAFF. The DNA for the CDR3 is TGTGCCAGCAGCGCCCAACGAGTGAACACTGAAGCTTTCTTT.

The V gene is TRBV6-2 or TRBV6-3, the J gene TRBJ2-7, with D possibly matching TRBD2 (5 bases). The V gene lost 6 bases and the J gene lost 2 bases, with 14 bases spanning the gap. There are 14 residues in the CDR3. In germline, CDR1 is MNHEY, CDR2 SVGEGT. Here the CDR3 reads CASRVLGGTYEQYF. In nucleotides, the CDR3 is TGTGCCAGCAGAGTTTTAGGAGGCACCTACGAGCAGTACTTC.

This clonotype was recorded a few times. The chain uses TRBV29-1 and TRBJ1-2; D gene ambiguous. Per germline, CDR1 SQVTM and CDR2 ANQGSEA. The V end was cut by 4 bases, the J end by 0 bases, with 9 bases between. The CDR3 is 13 amino acids. The CDR3 nucleotides are TGCAGCGTTGGGAGAATAGCTAACTATGGCTACACCTTC. Its protein product is CSVGRIANYGYTF.

CDR3 nucleotides: TGTGCCAGCAGCTTAACGGAGGGGGCAACCTACAATGAGCAGTACTTC. Translating it yields CASSLTEGATYNEQYF. The V and J genes are TRBV7-3 and TRBJ2-5; perhaps TRBD1 as D (7 bases). The germline CDR1 and CDR2 sequences are SGHTA and FQGTGA. The CDR3 has 16 residues. The ends were cut back, 0 bases at V and 11 bases at J, with 22 bases in the middle.